These 26 T cell receptor beta chains originate from one sample sequenced in a study of T-cell reconstitution after alpha-beta-depleted transplantation in children. Preparation of the TCRbeta library involved a method that used unique molecular identifiers. TCRdb processed the PCR reads anew with MiXCR; each CDR3 protein has one entry. The sample lists approximately 230,000 distinct CDR3 sequences; over 20% were seen once. This specimen was PBMCs, taken before TCRalphabeta/CD19-depleted stem cell transplant. The receptor set was obtained from a girl aged 2 to 9 with Fanconi anemia, due to receive a stem cell transplant.

This clonotype was counted only a few times. The chain carries TRBV7-2 and TRBJ2-3, with 9 bases identical to TRBD1. The CDR3 has 16 residues. V was pared by 2 bases and J by 6 bases, with 9 bases of the junction left unmatched. The germline CDR1 and CDR2 sequences are SGHTA and FQGNSA. The CDR3 nucleotides are TGTGCCAGCAGCTTATCAAGACAGGGGGTAGAGGATACGCAGTATTTT. Translated: CASSLSRQGVEDTQYF.

The chain combines TRBV7-3 with TRBJ2-3, with TRBD2 identical over 15 bases. Germline V gene lookup returns CDR1 SGHTA and CDR2 FQGTGA. The CDR3 is 18 residues long. Unmatched junction bases numbered 6, after V lost 5 bases and J lost 0 bases. CDR3 DNA: TGTGCCAGCAGCCGACTGGGACTAGCGGGAGGAAGCACAGATACGCAGTATTTT. It yields the protein CASSRLGLAGGSTDTQYF.

This chain links TRBV29-1 with TRBJ2-7, with 9 bases that match TRBD2. Germline CDR1 and CDR2: SQVTM and ANQGSEA. CDR3 length: 13 residues. The ends lost 5 bases at V and 5 bases at J; junction bases unmatched: 7. The CDR3 is CSVISGRRNEQYF. The CDR3 DNA reads as TGCAGCGTTATTAGCGGGAGACGGAACGAGCAGTACTTC.

The chain recombines TRBV29-1 with TRBJ2-5; TRBD1 matches at 9 bases. The germline V gene has CDR1 SQVTM and CDR2 ANQGSEA. The CDR3 is 14 residues long. Trimming cost V 4 bases and J 5 bases; bases outside gene matches: 8. The CDR3 sequence: CSVGWGQGYETQYF. CDR3 nucleotides: TGCAGCGTTGGGTGGGGACAGGGTTACGAGACCCAGTACTTC.

This clonotype was seen a few times. The genes are TRBV5-1 and TRBJ2-1; 12 bases fit TRBD1. Germline V lookup: CDR1 SGHRS, CDR2 YFSETQ. This CDR3 contains 17 residues. After removal of 4 bases from V and 9 bases from J, the junction contained 14 bases not matched to a gene. The CDR3 nucleotides are TGCGCCAGCAGCGGAGGAGGGACAGGGGGCATTCGCAGTGAGCAGTTCTTC. It specifies CASSGGGTGGIRSEQFF.

This chain uses TRBV12-3 or TRBV12-4 with TRBJ2-1; TRBD2 matches at 13 bases. The CDR3 spans 13 residues. Losses at the gene ends were 5 bases for V and 14 bases for J; bases not matched to a gene: 6. The CDR3 loop is CASSHTSGRAKFF. The DNA of the CDR3 is TGTGCCAGCAGTCATACTAGCGGGAGGGCCAAGTTCTTC.

The table lists this clonotype with many counts. The chain carries TRBV20-1 and TRBJ2-1, with D perhaps matching TRBD1 (6 bases). Per the germline V gene, CDR1 is DFQATT and CDR2 is SNEGSKA (reference sequence). The V end was cut by 4 bases, the J end by 1 base, with 8 bases between. This CDR3 is 13 amino acids long. The DNA of the CDR3 is TGCAGTGCTACCACAGGGTCCTACAATGAGCAGTTCTTC. As protein: CSATTGSYNEQFF.

The V call is TRBV7-2, the J call TRBJ2-1; maybe TRBD2 (5 bases). V was pared by 0 bases and J by 4 bases, with 16 bases between. Germline lookup yields CDR1 SGHTA and CDR2 FQGNSA. This CDR3 has 17 amino acids. The CDR3 spells CASSLALLERVYNEQFF. CDR3 nucleotide sequence: TGTGCCAGCAGCTTAGCGCTACTAGAGAGGGTATACAATGAGCAGTTCTTC.

This clonotype occurred many times. J is TRBJ2-7 and V is TRBV29-1; 7 nucleotides align to TRBD2. CDR1 and CDR2 from the germline V gene are SQVTM and ANQGSEA. V lost 1 base and J lost 5; bases outside the gene matches: 11. This CDR3 spans 15 amino acids. Written as DNA, the CDR3 is TGCAGCGTTGAAGGAGAAGCGGGACTAAGTGACGAGCAGTACTTC. This translates into CSVEGEAGLSDEQYF.

The J gene is TRBJ1-1, the V gene TRBV7-6; 7 nucleotides agree with TRBD1. The CDR3 is made up of 12 amino acids. The J segment lost 10 bases and the V segment lost 5 bases, leaving 7 bases of the junction unmatched. CDR1 and CDR2 from the germline V gene are SGHVS and FNYEAQ. CDR3: CASSARQGRAFF. CDR3 sequence (DNA): TGTGCCAGCAGCGCTCGACAGGGTAGAGCTTTCTTT.

This clonotype was picked up many times. The chain joins TRBV20-1 to TRBJ1-2; TRBD1 matches 11 bases. Germline loops: CDR1 DFQATT, CDR2 SNEGSKA (reference sequence). The ends lost 6 bases at V and 4 bases at J; junction bases unmatched: 10. The CDR3 extends over 15 amino acids. This chain's CDR3 is CSALGQGARGYGYTF. The DNA of the CDR3 is TGCAGTGCCCTCGGACAGGGGGCGAGGGGCTATGGCTACACCTTC.

This clonotype was recorded at least ten times. V usage is TRBV5-5 and J usage is TRBJ2-1; D gene uncertain. Germline CDR1 and CDR2: SGHKS and YYEKEE (reference sequence). This CDR3 comprises 12 residues. The V and J ends lost 4 bases and 7 bases respectively, with 9 bases between them. The CDR3 bases are TGTGCCAGCAGCGTACCGACGAATGAGCAGTTCTTC. Residues: CASSVPTNEQFF.

This clonotype has a count of ten or more. This rearrangement joins TRBV20-1 to TRBJ2-5; the D gene is possibly TRBD1 (6 bases). The CDR3 sequence is 13 residues long. V gave up 3 bases and J gave up 1 base, with 9 bases separating them. Germline V gives CDR1 DFQATT, CDR2 SNEGSKA (reference sequence). CDR3 sequence: CSARDSFQETQYF. CDR3 nucleotide sequence: TGCAGTGCTAGGGACAGTTTCCAAGAGACCCAGTACTTC.

Many counts were recorded for this clonotype. The chain carries TRBV4-2 and TRBJ2-1, with TRBD2 matching over 9 bases. Germline loops: CDR1 LGHNA, CDR2 YNFKEQ. This CDR3 comprises 16 residues. Trimming took 0 bases from V and 8 from J; bases not matched to a gene: 8. DNA for the CDR3: TGTGCCAGCAGCCAAGATAGCCTAGCGGGAAGGGATGAGCAGTTCTTC. Protein product: CASSQDSLAGRDEQFF.

This clonotype was detected many times. The chain combines TRBV6-5 with TRBJ1-2, with D possibly TRBD1 on 5 matching bases. In germline, CDR1 is MNHEY, CDR2 SVGAGI. The CDR3 covers 15 residues. The V gene lost 4 bases and the J gene lost 3 bases, with 15 bases spanning the gap. This CDR3 reads CASSLGDLGDYGYTF. Here the CDR3 DNA reads TGTGCCAGCAGTTTGGGGGACCTAGGGGACTATGGCTACACCTTC.

This chain uses TRBV4-1 with TRBJ2-7; D remains unclear. The CDR3 contains 13 residues. Trimming removed 3 bases from V and 2 bases from J, with 8 bases in between. CDR1 and CDR2 (germline): MGHRA, YSYEKL. CDR3 bases: TGCGCCAGCAGCCACGACGAGCCCTACGAGCAGTACTTC. It translates to CASSHDEPYEQYF.

J is TRBJ2-1 and V is TRBV12-3 or TRBV12-4, with 8 bases lining up with TRBD2. The CDR3 length is 16 residues. Trimming removed 6 bases from V and 2 bases from J; junction bases left unmatched: 9. The CDR3 DNA reads TGTGCCAGCAGCCCAGCCCCGGGACTAGCCTACAATGAGCAGTTCTTC. It specifies CASSPAPGLAYNEQFF.

The chain carries TRBV10-1 and TRBJ2-2; possibly TRBD2 for D (5 bases). CDR3 length: 14 residues. Germline V lookup: CDR1 WNHNN, CDR2 SYGVQD (reference sequence). V dropped 4 bases and J dropped 3 bases, with 9 bases sitting between them. CDR3: CASSARRDTGELFF. DNA for the CDR3: TGCGCCAGCAGTGCCAGGCGGGACACCGGGGAGCTGTTTTTT.

The sample holds a few counts of this clonotype. The CDR3 DNA is TGCAGCGGCCTGGACAGGGTAGGAGAGACCCAGTACTTC. Translation: CSGLDRVGETQYF. The rearrangement joins TRBV29-1 to TRBJ2-5, with 8 bases fitting TRBD1. CDR3 length equals 13 residues. Losses at the gene ends were 7 bases for V and 4 bases for J; bases not matched to a gene: 8. Germline values: CDR1 SQVTM, CDR2 ANQGSEA.

This sequence joins TRBV14 and TRBJ2-1, with D hard to call. With 0 bases removed from V and 6 bases from J, the gap between germline ends came to 6 bases. Germline assignment: CDR1 SGHDN and CDR2 FVKESK. The CDR3 is made up of 13 amino acids. The CDR3: CASSQESLNEQFF. The CDR3 nucleotides read TGTGCCAGCAGCCAAGAGTCCCTCAATGAGCAGTTCTTC.

This clonotype was seen only a few times. The chain links TRBV5-1 to TRBJ1-4, with D possibly matching TRBD1 (6 bases). Germline CDR1 and CDR2: SGHRS and YFSETQ. Trimming shortened V by 5 bases and J by 7 bases, and 12 bases separated the two germline ends. This CDR3 spans 13 amino acids. The CDR3 protein is CASSTGLGEKLFF. DNA of the CDR3: TGCGCCAGCAGTACAGGGTTAGGTGAAAAACTGTTTTTT.

The table lists this clonotype with a few counts. The rearrangement joins TRBV28 to TRBJ1-1; weak D call: TRBD1 (6 bases). The length of the CDR3 is 15 residues. The germline V gene has CDR1 MDHEN and CDR2 SYDVKM. The V and J ends lost 3 bases and 4 bases respectively, with 15 bases between them. The CDR3: CASSFGGARSTEAFF. The DNA of the CDR3 is TGTGCCAGCAGTTTTGGGGGGGCACGGTCCACTGAAGCTTTCTTT.

J is TRBJ2-5 and V is TRBV7-6, with D perhaps TRBD1 (6 bases). Germline CDR1 reads SGHVS; CDR2 reads FNYEAQ. The V and J ends lost 5 bases and 2 bases respectively, with 18 bases between them. The CDR3 is made up of 16 amino acids. This CDR3 is CASSPLFGDIQETQYF. The CDR3 DNA sequence: TGTGCCAGCAGCCCCCTTTTCGGGGACATACAAGAGACCCAGTACTTC.

This clonotype was picked up a small number of times. The chain carries TRBV5-1 and TRBJ2-7; 14 bases agree with TRBD2. V shed 8 bases and J 2 bases; nucleotides not matched to a gene: 9. CDR1 is SGHRS, CDR2 YFSETQ, per germline. The CDR3 totals 16 residues. CDR3 nucleotides: TGCGCCAGTACCGGGACTAGCGGGAGAGGCACCTACGAGCAGTACTTC. Translated, it gives CASTGTSGRGTYEQYF.

V usage is TRBV4-2 and J usage is TRBJ2-1; D remains unclear. This CDR3 is built from 14 residues. Germline V gene data show CDR1 as LGHNA and CDR2 as YNFKEQ. Between the trimmed V and J ends, which lost 1 base and 7 bases, there was a span of 11 bases. Written as DNA, the CDR3 is TGTGCCAGCAGCCAAGTCCCAAACTGGAATGAGCAGTTCTTC. It translates to CASSQVPNWNEQFF.

There are a few counts of this clonotype. The chain employs TRBV7-6 and TRBJ2-1; perhaps TRBD1 as D (8 bases). Germline values: CDR1 SGHVS, CDR2 FNYEAQ. Trimming pared 1 base from V and 8 bases from J, leaving 12 bases between. CDR3 length: 14 amino acids. CDR3 sequence reads: CASSLGTGRDEQFF. CDR3 coding DNA: TGTGCCAGCAGCTTAGGGACAGGGAGGGATGAGCAGTTCTTC.